The 30 T cell receptor beta chains given below trace back to one sample, sequenced in a study of blood T cell repertoires in COVID-19. Measured with immunoSEQ multiplex PCR; TCRdb has only the in-frame clones, and not every one. The sample has about 300,000 clones; approximately 89% are singletons. Sequenced sample: peripheral blood. The receptors originated from a young woman with COVID-19, enrolled during active disease.

This chain uses TRBV3-1 (or the pseudogene TRBV3-2) with TRBJ1-5; D possibly corresponds to TRBD1 (6 bases). The V end lost 3 bases, the J end lost 5 bases, and 14 bases lay between the germline ends. The CDR3 covers 15 residues. CDR1 and CDR2 from the germline V gene are LGHDT and YNNKEL (reference sequence). The CDR3 loop is CASSHGAQGYQPQHF. Here the CDR3 DNA reads TGTGCCAGCAGCCATGGGGCACAGGGCTATCAGCCCCAGCATTTT.

The J gene is TRBJ1-3, the V gene TRBV27; D might be TRBD1 (6 bases). This CDR3 region has 14 residues. V was clipped by 6 bases and J by 0 bases, with 9 bases between them. Germline lookup yields CDR1 MNHEY and CDR2 SMNVEV (reference sequence). CDR3 DNA: TGTGCCAGCAGCGTCAGGGGCTCTGGAAACACCATATATTTT. It is translated as CASSVRGSGNTIYF.

This clone was observed a single time. The chain carries TRBV13 and TRBJ2-5; 8 nucleotides align to TRBD1. This CDR3 region has 14 residues. Trimming took 6 bases from V and 4 from J; bases not matched to a gene: 7. Germline CDR1 and CDR2: PRHDT and FYEKMQ (reference sequence). This CDR3 reads CASSFTGGAETQYF. The CDR3 coding sequence is TGTGCCAGCAGTTTCACAGGGGGAGCAGAGACCCAGTACTTC. The variable domain in full, completed from reference TRBV13 and TRBJ2-5, reads AAGVIQSPRHLIKEKRETATLKCYPIPRHDTVYWYQQGPGQDPQFLISFYEKMQSDKGSIPDRFSAQQFSDYHSELNMSSLELGDSALYFCASSFTGGAETQYFGPGTRLLVL.

This chain connects TRBV10-3 to TRBJ2-5, with D possibly matching TRBD2 (5 bases). Trimming took off 8 bases at V and 5 bases at J, with 15 bases between the two ends. Germline V gene sequence: CDR1 ENHRY, CDR2 SYGVKD. The CDR3 length is 13 residues. The CDR3 region is CAIQASRKETQYF. Here the CDR3 DNA reads TGTGCCATCCAGGCTAGCCGAAAGGAGACCCAGTACTTC.

This clone was counted only a few times. J is TRBJ2-1 and V is TRBV5-1; 8 bases line up with TRBD1. The CDR3 covers 16 residues. In germline, CDR1 is SGHRS, CDR2 YFSETQ. The V and J ends lost 4 bases and 0 bases, in that order; junction bases with no gene match: 6. The CDR3, as DNA: TGCGCCAGCAGCGGGGGTACAGGGGGCTCCTACAATGAGCAGTTCTTC. This gives the protein CASSGGTGGSYNEQFF.

The chain is built from TRBV7-9 and TRBJ2-3, with 8 bases that match TRBD2. The V segment lost 3 bases and the J segment 6 bases; nucleotides outside the gene matches: 14. CDR1 is SEHNR, CDR2 FQNEAQ, per germline (reference sequence). The CDR3 is made up of 17 amino acids. CDR3 DNA: TGTGCCAGCAGCTTCCCACGGGAGGGCCCAGGTTGGGATACGCAGTATTTT. Residues: CASSFPREGPGWDTQYF.

The chain links TRBV5-5 to TRBJ2-1; 9 nucleotides agree with TRBD1. Germline V gene lookup returns CDR1 SGHKS and CDR2 YYEKEE (reference sequence). The V and J ends lost 5 bases and 9 bases, in that order; junction bases with no gene match: 3. This CDR3 is built from 12 residues. The DNA of the CDR3 is TGTGCCAGCAGTCCGACAGGGGGTGAGCAGTTCTTC. This sequence encodes CASSPTGGEQFF.

This clone was counted once. The identical CDR3 is also encoded by other nucleotide sequences in the sample. The chain couples TRBV30 to TRBJ1-2, with D hard to call. V shed 1 base and J shed 2 bases, with 5 bases lying between them. CDR1 GTSNPN and CDR2 SVGIG come from the germline V gene (reference sequence). This CDR3 has 12 residues. The CDR3 nucleotides read TGTGCCTGGAGTGGAGAAAACTATGGCTACACCTTC. Its protein is CAWSGENYGYTF.

The chain combines TRBV5-1 with TRBJ1-2; TRBD1 agrees at 9 bases. This CDR3 is 16 amino acids long. The V gene's germline CDR1 is SGHRS and CDR2 YFSETQ. Trimming removed 0 bases from V and 3 bases from J; junction bases left unmatched: 6. CDR3 coding DNA: TGCGCCAGCAGCTTGGACGGGACAGGGTTAGACTATGGCTACACCTTC. Its translation: CASSLDGTGLDYGYTF.

This clone was counted a few times. The chain uses TRBV12-5 and TRBJ2-7; 12 nucleotides align to TRBD2. The CDR3 loop spans 14 amino acids. Trimming took 6 bases from V and 5 from J; bases not matched to a gene: 5. In germline, CDR1 is LGHNT, CDR2 FRNRAP. The DNA of the CDR3 is TGTGCTAGTGGGACTAGCGGGAGTAGGAACGAGCAGTACTTC. Encoded protein: CASGTSGSRNEQYF.

The chain joins TRBV14 to TRBJ2-1, with 7 bases identical to TRBD2. The ends lost 6 bases at V and 12 bases at J; junction bases unmatched: 14. The CDR3 sequence is 14 residues long. The V gene's germline CDR1 is SGHDN and CDR2 FVKESK. DNA for the CDR3: TGTGCCAGCAGGCCGACTAGCTTCGACCTTGGGCAGTTCTTC. Its protein product is CASRPTSFDLGQFF.

The chain carries TRBV28 and TRBJ1-5; perhaps TRBD1 as D (5 bases). V gave up 10 bases and J gave up 4 bases, with 11 bases separating them. This CDR3 has 12 residues. CDR1 and CDR2 from the germline V gene are MDHEN and SYDVKM. Here the CDR3 reads CATRGQNQPQHF. The CDR3 DNA follows: TGTGCCACTAGGGGCCAAAATCAGCCCCAGCATTTT.

The V and J genes are TRBV6-5 and TRBJ1-4; 8 nucleotides line up with TRBD1. The V segment lost 6 bases and the J segment 8 bases; nucleotides outside the gene matches: 5. Germline CDR1 is MNHEY and CDR2 is SVGAGI. CDR3 length: 13 residues. DNA for the CDR3: TGTGCCAGCAGCGTGGACAGGGACGAAAAACTGTTTTTT. It yields the protein CASSVDRDEKLFF.

The V call is TRBV19, the J call TRBJ1-2; possibly TRBD1 for D (5 bases). Germline V CDR1 and CDR2: LNHDA, SQIVND (reference sequence). Trimming pared 4 bases from V and 7 bases from J, leaving 10 bases between. The CDR3 sequence is 12 residues long. The CDR3 bases are TGTGCCAGTAGTAATTCGGGGGTTGGCTACACCTTC. It codes for CASSNSGVGYTF.

The chain recombines TRBV24-1 with TRBJ2-1, with a weak D call TRBD1 (6 bases). The V and J ends lost 4 bases and 0 bases respectively, with 15 bases between them. Germline V gene data show CDR1 as KGHDR and CDR2 as SFDVKD. The CDR3 sequence is 17 residues long. In nucleotides, the CDR3 is TGTGCCACCAGTGAATCCGGGACAAGGAGCTCCTACAATGAGCAGTTCTTC. It specifies CATSESGTRSSYNEQFF.

This clone was found many times. The rearrangement links TRBV28 to TRBJ2-2; 7 nucleotides align to TRBD2. CDR3 length: 16 amino acids. Germline loops: CDR1 MDHEN, CDR2 SYDVKM. Losses at the gene ends were 5 bases for V and 5 bases for J; bases not matched to a gene: 11. As DNA, the CDR3 is TGTGCCAGCAGTCCCTTGGGGGAGGGAGCTACCGGGGAGCTGTTTTTT. Protein product: CASSPLGEGATGELFF. The full variable domain, its missing parts supplied by reference TRBV28 and TRBJ2-2, is DVKVTQSSRYLVKRTGEKVFLECVQDMDHENMFWYRQDPGLGLRLIYFSYDVKMKEKGDIPEGYSVSREKKERFSLILESASTNQTSMYLCASSPLGEGATGELFFGEGSRLTVL.

This sequence joins TRBV11-2 and TRBJ1-5; the D is unclear. Germline CDR1 is SGHAT and CDR2 is FQNNGV. The length of the CDR3 is 14 residues. V lost 6 bases and J lost 6, with 15 bases in between. For the CDR3, the DNA is TGTGCCAGCAGTTCCACTGGTTTACCTCAGCCCCAGCATTTT. Its translation: CASSSTGLPQPQHF.

The chain uses TRBV9 and TRBJ1-6; D is unresolved. CDR1 is SGDLS, CDR2 YYNGEE, per germline. V was trimmed by 3 bases and J by 6 bases, leaving 10 bases between them. CDR3 size: 14 residues. CDR3 nucleotides: TGTGCCAGCAGCGCTACCATTCTTAATTCACCCCTCCACTTT. It specifies CASSATILNSPLHF.

The gene calls are TRBV6-1 and TRBJ2-7; 9 nucleotides match TRBD2. This CDR3 is built from 16 residues. Trimming at V came to 0 bases and at J to 2 bases, leaving 5 bases not matched to a gene. Germline V gene sequence: CDR1 MNHNS, CDR2 SASEGT. The chain's CDR3 is CASSEASLAGPYEQYF. CDR3 DNA: TGTGCCAGCAGTGAAGCTTCCCTAGCGGGACCCTACGAGCAGTACTTC.

This clone was counted between two and nine times. This chain links TRBV6-4 with TRBJ2-3; TRBD2 matches 16 bases. The V segment lost 0 bases and the J segment 4 bases; nucleotides outside the gene matches: 1. Germline V lookup: CDR1 MRHNA, CDR2 SNTAGT. The CDR3 contains 17 residues. The CDR3 loop is CASSDSGLAGGPDTQYF. DNA of the CDR3: TGTGCCAGCAGTGACTCGGGACTAGCGGGAGGGCCAGATACGCAGTATTTT.

The gene calls are TRBV5-4 and TRBJ2-7; 11 nucleotides line up with TRBD2. The V and J ends lost 2 bases and 1 base, in that order; junction bases with no gene match: 5. Germline values: CDR1 SGHNT, CDR2 YYREEE (reference sequence). This CDR3 contains 16 residues. The DNA for the CDR3 is TGTGCCAGCAGCTTCCGACTAGCGGGGATTTCCTACGAGCAGTACTTC. Protein sequence: CASSFRLAGISYEQYF.

This rearrangement joins TRBV7-3 to TRBJ1-1, with D possibly TRBD1 on 5 matching bases. The germline gives CDR1 SGHTA, CDR2 FQGTGA. V was trimmed by 4 bases and J by 2 bases, leaving 17 bases between them. This CDR3 region has 16 residues. CDR3 residues: CASSSSRRGGNTEAFF. The CDR3 DNA follows: TGTGCCAGCAGCTCAAGTAGGAGGGGAGGAAACACTGAAGCTTTCTTT.

V usage is TRBV6-5 and J usage is TRBJ2-3, with 9 bases aligning to TRBD2. The CDR3 runs to 16 residues. CDR1 and CDR2 from the germline V gene are MNHEY and SVGAGI. V lost 0 bases and J lost 4; bases outside the gene matches: 5. In DNA form, the CDR3 reads TGTGCCAGCAGTTACTCGGCTAGCGGGACCCCAGATACGCAGTATTTT. It codes for CASSYSASGTPDTQYF.

The chain is built from TRBV12-3 or TRBV12-4 and TRBJ2-3; D perhaps matches TRBD1 (6 bases). V was trimmed by 5 bases and J by 3 bases, leaving 9 bases between them. This CDR3 spans 13 amino acids. CDR3: CASSQQGTDTQYF. As DNA, the CDR3 is TGTGCCAGCAGTCAACAGGGAACAGATACGCAGTATTTT.

The J gene is TRBJ2-3, the V gene TRBV5-1; 11 nucleotides align to TRBD2. The length of the CDR3 is 15 residues. J gave up 2 bases and V 4 bases, and 3 bases lay outside the gene matches. Germline V lookup: CDR1 SGHRS, CDR2 YFSETQ. The CDR3 loop reads CASSQGLADTDTQYF. The CDR3 DNA reads as TGCGCCAGCAGCCAGGGACTAGCGGACACAGATACGCAGTATTTT. Drawing the rest from reference TRBV5-1 and TRBJ2-3, the complete variable domain is KAGVTQTPRYLIKTRGQQVTLSCSPISGHRSVSWYQQTPGQGLQFLFEYFSETQRNKGNFPGRFSGRQFSNSRSEMNVSTLELGDSALYLCASSQGLADTDTQYFGPGTRLTVL.

The genes are TRBV6-5 and TRBJ2-5, with D perhaps TRBD2 (7 bases). From germline, CDR1 is MNHEY and CDR2 SVGAGI. There are 12 residues in the CDR3. V was pared by 5 bases and J by 9 bases, with 13 bases between. The CDR3 protein is CASSRGGEAQYF. The CDR3 DNA is TGTGCCAGCAGTCGAGGGGGGGAGGCCCAGTACTTC.

The chain employs TRBV19 and TRBJ2-2, with 14 bases fitting TRBD2. V lost 5 bases to trimming and J lost 6 bases; unmatched junction nucleotides: 2. In germline, CDR1 is LNHDA, CDR2 SQIVND (reference sequence). This CDR3 spans 15 amino acids. The CDR3 loop is CASSLGLAGAGELFF. CDR3 in DNA: TGTGCCAGTAGTCTGGGACTAGCGGGAGCCGGGGAGCTGTTTTTT.

The V gene is TRBV29-1, the J gene TRBJ2-5; 8 nucleotides match TRBD2. The J segment lost 3 bases and the V segment lost 1 base, leaving 1 base of the junction unmatched. CDR3 length equals 13 residues. Germline loops: CDR1 SQVTM, CDR2 ANQGSEA. Here the CDR3 reads CSVEGAGEETQYF. The CDR3 DNA reads TGCAGCGTTGAAGGAGCGGGGGAAGAGACCCAGTACTTC.

CDR3: CASSLVLAAGQQYF. The CDR3 region has the DNA TGCGCCAGCAGCTTAGTTCTAGCGGCCGGACAGCAGTACTTC. The genes are TRBV5-1 and TRBJ2-7, with 7 nucleotides matching TRBD2. Germline V gives CDR1 SGHRS, CDR2 YFSETQ. V lost 2 bases to trimming and J lost 8 bases; unmatched junction nucleotides: 10. This CDR3 region has 14 residues.

Only a few counts were recorded for this clone. The rearrangement uses TRBV7-2 and TRBJ1-1; unclear D gene. Germline V gene sequence: CDR1 SGHTA, CDR2 FQGNSA. V lost 1 base to trimming and J lost 9 bases, with 12 bases between them. The length of the CDR3 is 13 residues. The CDR3 DNA is TGTGCCAGCAGCTTAGAAGGAGACCGGCAAGCTTTCTTT. It yields the protein CASSLEGDRQAFF.